The rows below give T cell receptor beta chains drawn from one sample of a study of OX40 agonist ivuxolimab in advanced cancers. The table came from immunoSEQ multiplex PCR; TCRdb's copy has only in-frame clones and leaves some out. The sample consists of fewer than 75,000 clones, over 75% of them appearing once. Specimen: CD4+ or CD8+ T cells sorted from blood, collected in a trial of the OX40 agonist ivuxolimab. All receptors derive from an adult with an advanced solid tumor such as melanoma, head and neck, liver or kidney cancer. CDR3s leave out the opening cysteine and the closing phenylalanine or tryptophan.

v_call | cdr3_aa
TRBV15 | ATSRDTPEANSPLH
TRBV5-4 | ASSLTGITEAF
TRBV28 | ASSLSWGRDSSYEQY
TRBV5-4 | ASSWKETQY
TRBV27 | ASREWDSSSYEQY
TRBV28 | ASSTQGATEAF
TRBV25-1 | ASNPANRGSYEQY
TRBV7-8 | ASSVNRDRGGELF
TRBV27 | ASSLVSWGKEETQY
TRBV2 | ASSVSEGGEQY
TRBV7-9 | ASSRRTSGTDTQY
TRBV7-9 | ASSLARGTGTNTEAF
TRBV29-1 | SVEGTGDEQY
TRBV19 | ASSIAGTEADTQY
TRBV19 | ASRPPSSYNSPLH
TRBV2 | ASRRLAGGLDEQF
TRBV5-5 | ASSLPGVNGYT
TRBV4-1 | ASSLRDIRGNTIY
TRBV10-1 | ASSESTASGGLADTQY
TRBV10-3 | AINPAGAGEQF
TRBV10-2 | ASRNQGLSTDTQY
TRBV2 | ASSEFRAATTEAF
TRBV5-8 | ASSRGQPNIQY
TRBV18 | ASSPNHPGASTGNTIY
TRBV2 | ASSGGGLSSTDTQY
TRBV10-3 | AISESGTSGSLDEQF
TRBV11-2 | ASSLGTSGGREPF
TRBV5-4 | ASSRQRGTGGFGETQY
TRBV5-5 | ASSLSRLGEQF
TRBV6-6 | ASSSRQNTEAF